This T cell receptor (beta chain) was recovered during a study of T-cell reconstitution after alpha-beta-depleted transplantation in children. Preparation of the TCRbeta library used unique molecular identifiers. TCRdb passed the PCR reads through MiXCR, listing each CDR3 protein once. The sample consists of 500,000 or so distinct CDR3 sequences, 30% to 35% of them appearing once. The CDR3 runs 18 residues. Losses at the gene ends were 0 bases for V and 2 bases for J; bases not matched to a gene: 5. CDR1 is KGHSH, CDR2 LQKENI, per germline. This sequence was found in a human donor who donated a stem cell graft to a child with aplastic anemia. This chain connects TRBV18 to TRBJ2-2, with 11 bases that match TRBD1. This material consisted of PBMCs from the stem cell graft donor, taken from the stem cell graft. CDR3 DNA sequence: TGTGCCAGCTCACCACCAGGGACAGGGGGTCTCAACACCGGGGAGCTGTTTTTT. This sequence encodes CASSPPGTGGLNTGELFF.